This TCR beta chain originates from a study of vaccination effects on CD4 cells after COVID-19 (dated by TCRdb to between 2021 and 2024). Background on the whole study: Each participant received two doses of an mRNA SARS-CoV-2 vaccine, either BNT162b2 or mRNA-1273. The study compared SARS-CoV-2 spike-specific CD4+ TCR repertoires before and after mRNA vaccination in COVID-19 convalescent patients and infection-naive vaccine recipients. The full study included fewer than eleven COVID-19 convalescent patients and several SARS-CoV-2-naive healthy vaccine recipients. Cultures from other donors in the study were sequenced using the Oncomine TCR Beta short-read assay on an Illumina iSeq 100.

CDR1 and CDR2 are drawn from the germline V gene: SGDLS, YYNGEE. The trim is 0 bases for V and 5 bases for J, with a gap of 14 bases between the germline ends. The CDR3 measures 15 amino acids from cysteine to phenylalanine. Just CDR3 DNA is preserved here, 45 bases in frame from base 1. The library was prepared using the immunoSEQ multiplex PCR assay. DNA from the CD4+ T cells that had been cultured and isolated underwent TCR beta CDR3 sequencing. As for the original processing: Non-productive TCR sequences were discarded, and reads were trimmed to the CDR3 region, with only CDR3s of 7 or more amino acids retained. The MANAFEST web app was used to identify antigen-specific clonotypes by comparing expansion in peptide wells with expansion in reference cultures. For clones to be considered positive, expansion at FDR<0.05 versus reference and all other wells, an odds ratio above 5, and a frequency above 0.1% in two replicate wells were required. Clonotypes significantly expanded in SARS-CoV-2 spike wells and in at least one common cold coronavirus spike condition were defined as cross-reactive. CDR3 similarity was assessed by Levenshtein distance using the stringdist R package, and unrooted trees were constructed with ape in R 3.6.1. In its TCRdb copy, this immuneACCESS table keeps in-frame sequences only and misses some clones. Where compared with another copy, unresolved V genes explain less than half of these, and the others have no known cause. V, J and clone size are taken as reported in that table, and D and trimming were inferred from the DNA itself. In all, the sample holds roughly 25,000 clones, and approximately 70% of those were seen once. Approximately 12% of the sample is held by the ten biggest clonotypes.

The paper as a whole reports these results and caveats: In healthy vaccine recipients, vaccine-induced clones were almost all SARS-CoV-2 mono-reactive, with only 1 of 255 being cross-reactive with common cold coronaviruses. Only a small number of convalescent patients were included, and no early post-infection timepoints were available, which limited the study. At late post-vaccination timepoints, both infection-induced and vaccine-induced clones showed marked clonal contraction, consistent with waning T cell responses.

In the ViraFEST assay, PBMC were stimulated with viral peptide pools, and antigen-specific CD4+ T cell clonotypes were then identified by expansion using TCR sequencing. After around 10 days of culture, CD4+ T cells were isolated with the EasySep CD4+ T cell isolation kit. The absence of prior SARS-CoV-2 infection in healthy vaccine recipients was confirmed by negative nucleocapsid antibodies before and after vaccination. Each well held 1.5 million to 2.5 million PBMC cultured in IMDM containing roughly 5% human AB serum, around 9.3 IU/ml IL-2 and gentamicin, along with around 9.1 ug/ml peptides. On days 3 and 7, half of the culture medium was replaced with fresh IL-2-containing medium. Each peptide stimulation condition was cultured in triplicate wells unless otherwise noted. PBMC were separated from whole blood using Ficoll-Paque Plus gradient centrifugation and were then either cryopreserved at -140C or used fresh. The overlapping peptide pools covered the spike proteins of SARS-CoV-2 as well as those of the common cold coronaviruses HCoV-NL63, HCoV-OC43 and HCoV-229E. The QIAamp micro DNA kit was used to extract genomic DNA from the cultured CD4+ T cells.

Regarding this clone: The specificity of this receptor is unknown. Base qualities are missing; no much larger clone stands one base away.

This specimen consisted of CD4+ T cells from PBMCs cultured with HCoV-OC43 spike peptides, obtained before COVID-19 vaccination. In light of the paper, this sample's cell subset or site label describes: HCoV-OC43 spike overlapping peptide pool stimulation. The source is a human donor who received a COVID-19 vaccine. Recombination linked TRBV9 to TRBJ2-5; perhaps TRBD2 is the D gene, with 6 bases matching. Read as DNA, the sequence is TGTGCCAGCAGCGTAGATGTGGGAGGCGAGGAGACCCAGTACTTC. It translates to CASSVDVGGEETQYF.